A selection of T cell receptor beta chains follows, all from one sample in a study of blood T cells in healthy people across ages. TCRdb re-called the 5' RACE reads through MiXCR, storing one row per CDR3 protein. The table records over a million distinct CDR3 sequences, around 59% of them present only once. Sequencing used blood. The source is a man aged 18 to 30 in good health. Each CDR3 is given with its conserved first and last residue. D genes are given only for firm matches. Some rows have no size entry. The others give once, few or many, or a class for an expanded clone.

j_gene | v_gene | abundance | len | d_gene | CDR3aa | CDR3nt
TRBJ2-5 | TRBV11-2 | - | 15 | TRBD2 | CASSSVAGEVETQYF | TGTGCCAGCAGCTCTGTAGCGGGAGAGGTGGAGACCCAGTACTTC
TRBJ2-3 | TRBV4-1 | few | 20 | - | CASGIRGGPGETPGTDTQYF | TGCGCCAGCGGAATCCGGGGTGGGCCGGGGGAAACTCCCGGCACAGATACGCAGTATTTT
TRBJ2-7 | TRBV20-1 | few | 13 | - | CSAGGTASYEQYF | TGCAGTGCTGGGGGCACAGCCTCCTACGAGCAGTACTTC
TRBJ2-7 | TRBV20-1 | - | 14 | - | CSASGNEGSYEQYF | TGCAGTGCTAGCGGGAATGAGGGCTCCTACGAGCAGTACTTC
TRBJ2-5 | TRBV12-3/TRBV12-4 | - | 14 | - | CASRTREFGETQYF | TGTGCCAGCAGGACGAGAGAATTCGGGGAGACCCAGTACTTC
TRBJ2-1 | TRBV5-1 | few | 14 | - | CASSLAVENNEQFF | TGCGCCAGCAGCTTGGCCGTGGAAAACAATGAGCAGTTCTTC
TRBJ2-2 | TRBV6-5 | - | 14 | - | CASRPTPNTGELFF | TGTGCCAGCAGACCGACGCCGAACACCGGGGAGCTGTTTTTT
TRBJ2-2 | TRBV11-1 | - | 15 | - | CASSLEGGRTGELFF | TGTGCCAGCAGCTTAGAGGGGGGGCGCACCGGGGAGCTGTTTTTT
TRBJ2-3 | TRBV7-6 | - | 15 | TRBD1 | CASSLAGQITDTQYF | TGTGCCAGCAGCTTAGCGGGACAGATCACAGATACGCAGTATTTT
TRBJ2-2 | TRBV6-5 | - | 13 | - | CASKLVATGELFF | TGTGCCAGCAAACTAGTGGCCACCGGGGAGCTGTTTTTT
TRBJ2-5 | TRBV10-3 | few | 15 | TRBD2 | CAIHPGGRTQETQYF | TGTGCCATCCACCCTGGCGGGAGGACACAAGAGACCCAGTACTTC
TRBJ2-3 | TRBV29-1 | few | 13 | TRBD2 | CSVRGVVTDTQYF | TGCAGCGTTCGGGGGGTTGTCACAGATACGCAGTATTTT
TRBJ2-7 | TRBV20-1 | - | 13 | - | CSAGRANSYEQYF | TGCAGTGCCGGTCGGGCAAATTCCTACGAGCAGTACTTC
TRBJ2-5 | TRBV7-9 | - | 12 | - | CASSLSVGTQYF | TGTGCCAGCAGCTTATCGGTGGGGACCCAGTACTTC
TRBJ2-1 | TRBV6-5 | - | 14 | - | CASSYGAEYNEQFF | TGTGCCAGCAGTTACGGAGCGGAATACAATGAGCAGTTCTTC
TRBJ2-2 | TRBV27 | few | 13 | - | CASSLLAPGELFF | TGTGCCAGCAGTTTACTCGCCCCTGGGGAGCTGTTTTTT
TRBJ2-7 | TRBV6-2/TRBV6-3 | - | 13 | - | CASSSVGNHEQYF | TGTGCCAGCAGTTCTGTTGGGAACCACGAGCAGTACTTC
TRBJ2-4 | TRBV27 | - | 15 | - | CASPGTQIAKNIQYF | TGTGCCAGCCCCGGGACACAAATAGCCAAAAACATTCAGTACTTC
TRBJ2-7 | TRBV4-2 | - | 15 | - | CASSQEVFLEYEQYF | TGTGCCAGCAGCCAAGAAGTGTTTTTAGAATACGAGCAGTACTTC
TRBJ2-4 | TRBV11-2 | - | 16 | - | CASSFGSYLAKNIQYF | TGTGCCAGCAGCTTCGGGTCCTACCTAGCCAAAAACATTCAGTACTTC
TRBJ2-1 | TRBV12-3/TRBV12-4 | - | 14 | TRBD1 | CASRSWDRGDEQFF | TGTGCCAGCCGCTCATGGGACAGGGGAGATGAGCAGTTCTTC
TRBJ1-2 | TRBV4-2 | few | 14 | - | CASSPPEANYGYTF | TGTGCCAGCAGCCCCCCCGAGGCTAACTATGGCTACACCTTC
TRBJ1-1 | TRBV7-9 | - | 12 | - | CASSSSSPGAFF | TGTGCCAGCAGCTCTTCTTCCCCGGGAGCTTTCTTT
TRBJ2-3 | TRBV12-3/TRBV12-4 | - | 15 | TRBD1 | CASTFGTGSTDTQYF | TGTGCCAGCACTTTTGGGACAGGCAGCACAGATACGCAGTATTTT
TRBJ1-1 | TRBV20-1 | once | 14 | - | CSARGHRVNTEAFF | TGCAGTGCTAGAGGTCACAGAGTGAACACTGAAGCTTTCTTT
TRBJ2-4 | TRBV27 | - | 16 | TRBD1 | CASRQHRGMAKNIQYF | TGTGCCAGCAGGCAACACAGGGGAATGGCCAAAAACATTCAGTACTTC
TRBJ2-7 | TRBV20-1 | - | 11 | - | CSAIKIYVQYF | TGCAGTGCTATTAAGATCTACGTGCAGTACTTC
TRBJ2-3 | TRBV27 | - | 17 | TRBD1 | CASSKRTGGVITDTQYF | TGTGCCAGCAGTAAACGGACAGGGGGCGTTATTACAGATACGCAGTATTTT
TRBJ1-3 | TRBV7-2 | - | 15 | - | CASSLLPTSGNTIYF | TGTGCCAGCAGCTTACTGCCGACCTCTGGAAACACCATATATTTT
TRBJ1-1 | TRBV7-9 | - | 15 | TRBD1 | CASSSLGQGNTEAFF | TGTGCCAGCAGCTCCCTAGGACAGGGGAACACTGAAGCTTTCTTT
TRBJ2-7 | TRBV3-1 | - | 14 | - | CASSQDPSDYEQYF | TGTGCCAGCAGCCAAGACCCTAGCGACTACGAGCAGTACTTC
TRBJ2-1 | TRBV28 | - | 16 | TRBD2 | CASSIGGLAVHNEQFF | TGTGCCAGCAGCATCGGGGGACTAGCGGTTCACAATGAGCAGTTCTTC
TRBJ1-2 | TRBV12-5 | - | 12 | TRBD1 | CASGLQGVGYTF | TGTGCTAGTGGTTTGCAGGGGGTTGGCTACACCTTC
TRBJ2-4 | TRBV24-1 | - | 15 | TRBD2 | CATSDVGLSGNEQYF | TGTGCCACCAGTGATGTGGGACTAAGCGGCAATGAGCAGTACTTC
TRBJ2-5 | TRBV9 | once | 15 | - | CASSVARGVGETQYF | TGTGCCAGCAGCGTAGCCAGGGGAGTCGGAGAGACCCAGTACTTC
TRBJ1-1 | TRBV5-1 | - | 14 | - | CASSLLTENTEAFF | TGCGCCAGCAGCCTCCTGACAGAGAACACTGAAGCTTTCTTT
TRBJ1-2 | TRBV28 | - | 13 | - | CASLRGANYGYTF | TGTGCCAGTCTACGGGGAGCTAACTATGGCTACACCTTC
TRBJ1-1 | TRBV4-3 | few | 13 | - | CASSFRGRGEAFF | TGCGCCAGCAGCTTCAGGGGTAGAGGTGAAGCTTTCTTT
TRBJ2-7 | TRBV4-3 | few | 15 | TRBD1 | CASSQEDRVSYEQYF | TGCGCCAGCAGCCAGGAGGACAGGGTTTCTTACGAGCAGTACTTC
TRBJ1-6 | TRBV20-1 | - | 15 | - | CSSSMLGQNYSPLHF | TGCAGTTCGTCAATGTTGGGGCAGAACTATTCACCCCTCCACTTT
TRBJ1-5 | TRBV11-2 | - | 15 | - | CASSLEAGVGQPQHF | TGTGCCAGCAGCTTAGAGGCAGGGGTCGGTCAGCCCCAGCATTTT
TRBJ1-6 | TRBV10-3 | - | 15 | - | CAISDGSSYNSPLHF | TGTGCCATCAGTGACGGGAGCTCCTATAATTCACCCCTCCACTTT
TRBJ1-5 | TRBV20-1 | - | 15 | - | CSASIFGRSNQPQHF | TGCAGTGCTAGTATTTTTGGGCGTAGCAATCAGCCCCAGCATTTT
TRBJ2-7 | TRBV7-2 | - | 16 | TRBD1 | CASSYSPGQGSYEQYF | TGTGCCAGCAGCTACAGCCCGGGACAGGGGTCCTACGAGCAGTACTTC
TRBJ2-3 | TRBV4-3 | - | 15 | - | CASSQVGGGIDTQYF | TGCGCCAGCAGCCAAGTAGGGGGAGGGATAGATACGCAGTATTTT
TRBJ1-1 | TRBV7-9 | - | 17 | TRBD1 | CASSLVRTGEMNTEAFF | TGTGCCAGCAGCTTAGTTAGGACAGGGGAGATGAACACTGAAGCTTTCTTT
TRBJ2-5 | TRBV19 | - | 14 | - | CASSNGGHQETQYF | TGTGCCAGTAGTAACGGGGGACACCAAGAGACCCAGTACTTC
TRBJ2-5 | TRBV25-1 | once | 13 | - | CATGLTHQETQYF | TGTGCCACCGGGCTGACACACCAAGAGACCCAGTACTTC
TRBJ1-1 | TRBV12-3/TRBV12-4 | - | 15 | - | CASSLARGVITEAFF | TGTGCCAGCAGTTTAGCGCGGGGGGTCATCACTGAAGCTTTCTTT
TRBJ2-1 | TRBV20-1 | - | 14 | TRBD2 | CSAKQLAGRGEQFF | TGCAGTGCTAAGCAACTAGCGGGAAGAGGGGAGCAGTTCTTC
TRBJ2-5 | TRBV20-1 | - | 13 | TRBD1 | CSATKGAPETQYF | TGCAGTGCTACGAAGGGGGCCCCGGAGACCCAGTACTTC